This TCR beta chain was obtained from a study of control samples from healthy donors and cancer patients. Unmatched junction bases numbered 8, after V lost 8 bases and J lost 7 bases. The CDR3 is 13 amino acids. Germline lookup yields CDR1 SNHLY and CDR2 FYNNEI. Method: immunoSEQ multiplex PCR; TCRdb's copy keeps in-frame clones and lacks some. The sample yields 150,000 to 200,000 clones, around nine tenths seen once. Sequences were obtained from blood. This chain uses TRBV2 with TRBJ2-1; 7 nucleotides agree with TRBD2. This TCR was sampled from a young man in good health. CDR3 sequence (DNA): TGTGCCAGCGGGAGGGCCGATTTAAATGAGCAGTTCTTC. It is translated as CASGRADLNEQFF. Variable domain in full (rest from reference TRBV2 and TRBJ2-1): EPEVTQTPSHQVTQMGQEVILRCVPISNHLYFYWYRQILGQKVEFLVSFYNNEISEKSEIFDDQFSVERPDGSNFTLKIRSTKLEDSAMYFCASGRADLNEQFFGPGTRLTVL.